The entry that follows covers one T cell receptor beta chain sequence. The sample comes from a study of blood T cell repertoires in COVID-19. Losses at the gene ends were 0 bases for V and 8 bases for J; bases not matched to a gene: 4. Germline loops: CDR1 LNHDA, CDR2 SQIVND (reference sequence). The CDR3 is 14 amino acids. Data came from immunoSEQ multiplex PCR; TCRdb stores just in-frame clones and leaves some out. Here the sample spans fewer than 35,000 clones, roughly 85% being singletons. The rearrangement joins TRBV19 to TRBJ2-1; TRBD2 aligns across 7 bases. The sequenced sample consisted of peripheral blood. This TCR came from a woman aged 45-65 years with active COVID-19. CDR3 region: CASSIDTGGDEQFF. As DNA, the CDR3 is TGTGCCAGTAGTATAGATACGGGAGGTGATGAGCAGTTCTTC.